A selection of T cell receptor beta chains follows, all from one sample in a study of T cells in Graves' hyperthyroidism and ophthalmopathy. TCRdb redid the calling of the multiplex PCR reads with MiXCR, one entry per CDR3 protein. The data contain 450,000 to 550,000 distinct CDR3 sequences, around 24% of them singletons. The sequenced sample was blood. Source of these receptors: a woman aged 30 to 39 with Graves' ophthalmopathy. The CDR3 runs from the conserved cysteine through the conserved F or W. The size field is filled for only some rows; it gives once, few, many or a size class.

CDR3 length	V gene	clone size	CDR3 protein
16	TRBV14	many	CASSQLGQGKRYEQYF
15	TRBV6-1	many	CASSPGQGASQPQHF
13	TRBV29-1	.	CSVGDSYNQPQHF
14	TRBV20-1	few	CSANILAGAYEQYF
18	TRBV14	many	CASSITPAGPAFSYEQYF
15	TRBV28	.	CASSLYAGSDTEAFF
14	TRBV9	many	CASSVRQGPGELFF
13	TRBV7-6	many	CASSFGDFGQQYF
15	TRBV7-6	.	CASSLAEGGPYEQYF
13	TRBV4-2	many	CASSQEGASEQYF
15	TRBV12-3/TRBV12-4	.	CASSSGQGSYQPQHF
12	TRBV19	many	CASSIGVAEAFF
16	TRBV6-1	.	CASSGDRGTSSYEQYF
16	TRBV11-2	few	CASSLNNPANGEKLFF
13	TRBV12-3/TRBV12-4	many	CASSPDWNQPQHF
13	TRBV12-3/TRBV12-4	many	CASSGGQGHEQYF
13	TRBV6-1	.	CASTDRDYQTQYF
13	TRBV6-2/TRBV6-3	.	CASSSGLALLQYF
16	TRBV28	many	CASSYPQGRFNQPQHF
16	TRBV5-1	.	CASSLAPAGESETQYF
13	TRBV24-1	many	CATRYANTGELFF
15	TRBV28	few	CASRLGDRGSQGYTF
14	TRBV6-2/TRBV6-3	many	CASSSRAPLTEAFF
18	TRBV2	many	CASSELILQGLSSYEQYF
16	TRBV27	many	CASTPGPGQGQYEQYF
14	TRBV12-3/TRBV12-4	.	CASIRQGENYGYTF
15	TRBV11-2	once	CASSLTGKGNYVYTF
13	TRBV5-6	.	CASSLWGIKEQYF
13	TRBV20-1	many	CSAPRQVGDEQYF
15	TRBV28	many	CASSSGSRGAYEQYF
13	TRBV12-3/TRBV12-4	.	CASSLAGIETQYF
15	TRBV7-2	many	CASSPRIGDQETQYF
13	TRBV11-3	few	CASSLRINTEAFF
13	TRBV20-1	many	CSARDLGSYEQYF
12	TRBV6-2/TRBV6-3	many	CASSYHRGEAFF
13	TRBV5-1	many	CASSLETSYGYTF
14	TRBV2	many	CASRKGFLGTEAFF
17	TRBV5-1	.	CASSLPPGTSGENIKYF
15	TRBV6-1	many	CASSATTGGFYEQYF
15	TRBV28	.	CASKLYAISNQPQHF
18	TRBV6-2/TRBV6-3	.	CASSYFGTGFSRNQHQHF
14	TRBV19	.	CASTTTGSFYEQYF
16	TRBV11-1	many	CASSPGTGTVNTEAFF
15	TRBV5-1	few	CASSPGTGGADGYTF